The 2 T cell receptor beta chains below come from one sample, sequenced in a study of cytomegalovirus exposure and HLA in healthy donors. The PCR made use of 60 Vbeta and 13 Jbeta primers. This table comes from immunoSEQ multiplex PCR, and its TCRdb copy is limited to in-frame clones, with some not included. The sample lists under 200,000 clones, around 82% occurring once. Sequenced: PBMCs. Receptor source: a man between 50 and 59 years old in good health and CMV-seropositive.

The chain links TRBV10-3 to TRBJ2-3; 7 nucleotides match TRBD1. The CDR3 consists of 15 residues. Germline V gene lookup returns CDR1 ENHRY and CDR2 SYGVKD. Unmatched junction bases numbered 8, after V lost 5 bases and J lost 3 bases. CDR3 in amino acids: CAISNTGEGTDTQYF. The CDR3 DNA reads TGTGCCATCAGTAACACAGGGGAAGGTACAGATACGCAGTATTTT.

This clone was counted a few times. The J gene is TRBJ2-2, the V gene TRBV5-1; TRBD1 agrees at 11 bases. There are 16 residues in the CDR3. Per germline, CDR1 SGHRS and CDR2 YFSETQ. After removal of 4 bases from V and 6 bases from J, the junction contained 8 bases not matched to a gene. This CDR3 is CASSRTGQGAAGELFF. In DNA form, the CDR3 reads TGCGCCAGCAGCCGGACCGGACAGGGGGCGGCCGGGGAGCTGTTTTTT. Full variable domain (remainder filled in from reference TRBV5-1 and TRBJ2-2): KAGVTQTPRYLIKTRGQQVTLSCSPISGHRSVSWYQQTPGQGLQFLFEYFSETQRNKGNFPGRFSGRQFSNSRSEMNVSTLELGDSALYLCASSRTGQGAAGELFFGEGSRLTVL.